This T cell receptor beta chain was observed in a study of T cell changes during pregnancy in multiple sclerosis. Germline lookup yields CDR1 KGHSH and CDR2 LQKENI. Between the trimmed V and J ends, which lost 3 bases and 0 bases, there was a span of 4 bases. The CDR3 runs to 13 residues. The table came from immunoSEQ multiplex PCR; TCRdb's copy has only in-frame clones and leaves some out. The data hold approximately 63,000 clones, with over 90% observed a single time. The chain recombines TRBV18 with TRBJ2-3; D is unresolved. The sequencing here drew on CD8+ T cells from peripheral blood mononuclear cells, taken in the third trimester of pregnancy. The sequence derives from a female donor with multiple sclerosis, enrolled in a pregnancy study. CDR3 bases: TGTGCCAGCTCACCTTCTAGCACAGATACGCAGTATTTT. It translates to CASSPSSTDTQYF.